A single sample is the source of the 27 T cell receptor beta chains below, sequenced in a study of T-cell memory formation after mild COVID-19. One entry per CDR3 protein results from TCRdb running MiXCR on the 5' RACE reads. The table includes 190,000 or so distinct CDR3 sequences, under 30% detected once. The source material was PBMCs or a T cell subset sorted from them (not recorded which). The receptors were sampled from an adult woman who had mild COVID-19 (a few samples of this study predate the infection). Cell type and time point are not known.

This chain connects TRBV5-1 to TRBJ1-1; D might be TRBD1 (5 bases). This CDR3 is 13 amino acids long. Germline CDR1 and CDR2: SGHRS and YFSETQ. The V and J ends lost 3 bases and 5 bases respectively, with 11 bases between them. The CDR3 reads CASSSGMGTEAFF. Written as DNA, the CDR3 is TGCGCCAGCAGCTCAGGGATGGGGACTGAAGCTTTCTTT.

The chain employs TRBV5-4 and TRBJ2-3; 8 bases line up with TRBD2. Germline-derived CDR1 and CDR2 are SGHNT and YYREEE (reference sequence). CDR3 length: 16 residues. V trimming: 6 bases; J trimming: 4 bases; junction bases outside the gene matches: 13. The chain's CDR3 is CASNLPGGGDADTQYF. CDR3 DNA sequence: TGTGCCAGCAACTTACCCGGGGGGGGCGACGCAGATACGCAGTATTTT.

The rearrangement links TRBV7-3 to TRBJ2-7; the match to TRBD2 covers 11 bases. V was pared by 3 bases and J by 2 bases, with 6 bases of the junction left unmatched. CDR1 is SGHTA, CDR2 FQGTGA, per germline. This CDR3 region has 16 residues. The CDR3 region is CASSLLPTSGTYEQYF. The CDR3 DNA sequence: TGTGCCAGCAGCTTGCTGCCGACTAGCGGGACCTACGAGCAGTACTTC.

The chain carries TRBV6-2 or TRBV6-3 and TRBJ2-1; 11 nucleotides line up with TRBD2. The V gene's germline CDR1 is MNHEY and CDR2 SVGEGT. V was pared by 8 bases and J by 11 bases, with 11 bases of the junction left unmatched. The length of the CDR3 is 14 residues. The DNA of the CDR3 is TGTGCCAGCCTTAGCGGGGGGGCCCAGCCTCAGCAGTTCTTC. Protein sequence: CASLSGGAQPQQFF.

The chain's CDR3 is CASSVEGQGVSYEQYF. The CDR3 DNA sequence: TGTGCCAGCAGCGTAGAGGGTCAAGGGGTATCCTACGAGCAGTACTTC. J is TRBJ2-7 and V is TRBV9, with a tentative D call TRBD1 (5 bases). Trimming pared 0 bases from V and 1 base from J, leaving 14 bases between. This CDR3 has 16 amino acids. Looked up from germline, CDR1 is SGDLS and CDR2 is YYNGEE.

The CDR3: CASSQDHLGADTQYF. As DNA, the CDR3 is TGCGCCAGCAGCCAAGATCATCTCGGGGCAGATACGCAGTATTTT. V and J are TRBV4-3 and TRBJ2-3, with D possibly being TRBD2 (5 bases). The germline V gene encodes CDR1 LGHNA and CDR2 YSLEER. Trimming cost V 0 bases and J 4 bases, with 11 bases left between them. This CDR3 contains 15 residues.

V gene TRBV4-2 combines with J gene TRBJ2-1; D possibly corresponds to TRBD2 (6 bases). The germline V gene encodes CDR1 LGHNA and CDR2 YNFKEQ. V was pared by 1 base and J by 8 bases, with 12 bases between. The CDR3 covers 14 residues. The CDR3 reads CASSQGDFWDEQFF. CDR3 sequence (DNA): TGTGCCAGCAGCCAAGGGGACTTCTGGGATGAGCAGTTCTTC.

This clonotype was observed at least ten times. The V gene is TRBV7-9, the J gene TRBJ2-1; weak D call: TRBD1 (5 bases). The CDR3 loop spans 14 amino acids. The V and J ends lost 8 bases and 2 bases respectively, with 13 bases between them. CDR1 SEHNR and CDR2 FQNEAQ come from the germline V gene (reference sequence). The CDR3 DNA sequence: TGTGCCAGCGGCAGGGATGAGACCTACAATGAGCAGTTCTTC. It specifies CASGRDETYNEQFF. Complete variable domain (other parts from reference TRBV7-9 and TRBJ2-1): DTGVSQNPRHKITKRGQNVTFRCDPISEHNRLYWYRQTLGQGPEFLTYFQNEAQLEKSRLLSDRFSAERPKGSFSTLEIQRTEQGDSAMYLCASGRDETYNEQFFGPGTRLTVL.

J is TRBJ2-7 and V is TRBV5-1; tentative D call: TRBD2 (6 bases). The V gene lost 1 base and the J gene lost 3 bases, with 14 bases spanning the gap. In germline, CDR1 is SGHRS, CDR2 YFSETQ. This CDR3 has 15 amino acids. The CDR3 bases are TGCGCCAGCAGCTTGTCCGTCGGGGGTCACTACGAGCAGTACTTC. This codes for CASSLSVGGHYEQYF.

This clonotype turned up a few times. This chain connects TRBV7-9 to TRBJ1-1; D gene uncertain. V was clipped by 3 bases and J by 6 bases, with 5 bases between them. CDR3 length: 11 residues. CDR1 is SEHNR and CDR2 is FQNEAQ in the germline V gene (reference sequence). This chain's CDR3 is CASSFYAEAFF. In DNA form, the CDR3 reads TGTGCCAGCAGCTTCTATGCTGAAGCTTTCTTT.

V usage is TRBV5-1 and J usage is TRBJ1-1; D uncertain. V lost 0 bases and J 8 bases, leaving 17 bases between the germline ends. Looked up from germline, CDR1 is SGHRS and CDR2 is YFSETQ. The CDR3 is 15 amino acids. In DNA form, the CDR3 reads TGCGCCAGCAGCTTGGGGGCCGCGGGTGCCGGGGAAGCTTTCTTT. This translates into CASSLGAAGAGEAFF.

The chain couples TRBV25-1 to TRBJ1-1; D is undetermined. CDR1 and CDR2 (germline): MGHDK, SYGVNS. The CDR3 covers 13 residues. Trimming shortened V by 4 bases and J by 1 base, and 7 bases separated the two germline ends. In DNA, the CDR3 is TGTGCCAGCAGTGTTGGAGCGAACACTGAAGCTTTCTTT. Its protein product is CASSVGANTEAFF.

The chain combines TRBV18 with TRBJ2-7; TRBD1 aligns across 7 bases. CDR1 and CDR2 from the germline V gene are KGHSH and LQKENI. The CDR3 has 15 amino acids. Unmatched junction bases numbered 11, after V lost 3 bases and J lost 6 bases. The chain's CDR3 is CASSPQTGSGLEQYF. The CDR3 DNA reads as TGTGCCAGCTCACCCCAGACAGGGTCCGGGCTCGAGCAGTACTTC.

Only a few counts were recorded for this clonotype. The CDR3 region has the DNA TGTGCCAGCAGCCCCCCGAGCGGTACGCAGTATTTT. Translation gives CASSPPSGTQYF. The rearrangement uses TRBV6-6 and TRBJ2-3, with D perhaps matching TRBD2 (5 bases). The CDR3 is 12 amino acids. V lost 6 bases to trimming and J lost 8 bases, with 12 bases between them. The V gene's germline CDR1 is MNHNY and CDR2 SVGAGI (reference sequence).

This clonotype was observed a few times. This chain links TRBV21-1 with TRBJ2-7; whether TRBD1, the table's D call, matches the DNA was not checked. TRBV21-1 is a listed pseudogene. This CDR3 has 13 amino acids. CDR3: CASDRDRIYEQYF. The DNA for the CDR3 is TGTGCCAGCGACCGGGACAGAATCTACGAGCAGTACTTC.

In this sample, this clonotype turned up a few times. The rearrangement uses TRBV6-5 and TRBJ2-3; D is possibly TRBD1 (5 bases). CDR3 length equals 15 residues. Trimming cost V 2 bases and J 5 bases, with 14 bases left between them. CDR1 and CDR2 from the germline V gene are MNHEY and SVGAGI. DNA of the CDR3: TGTGCCAGCAGTTACCTTCAGGGCATAAGAGATACGCAGTATTTT. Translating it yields CASSYLQGIRDTQYF.

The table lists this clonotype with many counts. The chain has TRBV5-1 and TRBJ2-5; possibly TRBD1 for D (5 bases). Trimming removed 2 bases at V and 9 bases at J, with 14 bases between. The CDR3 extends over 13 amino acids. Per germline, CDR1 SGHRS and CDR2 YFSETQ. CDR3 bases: TGCGCCAGCAGCTTCGATCCAGGGCTGTCCCAGTACTTC. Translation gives CASSFDPGLSQYF.

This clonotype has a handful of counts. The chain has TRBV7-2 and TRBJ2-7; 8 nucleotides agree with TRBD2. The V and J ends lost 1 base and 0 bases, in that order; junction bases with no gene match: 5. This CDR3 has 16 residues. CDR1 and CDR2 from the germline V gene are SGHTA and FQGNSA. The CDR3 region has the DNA TGTGCCAGCAGCTTAGGGTTTAGCGGGATCTCCTACGAGCAGTACTTC. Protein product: CASSLGFSGISYEQYF.

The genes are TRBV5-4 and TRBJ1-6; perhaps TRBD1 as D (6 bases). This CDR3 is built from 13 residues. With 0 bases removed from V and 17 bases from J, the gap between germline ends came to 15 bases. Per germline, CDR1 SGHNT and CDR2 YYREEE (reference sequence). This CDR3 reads CASSLAGGAGIHF. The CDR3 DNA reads TGTGCCAGCAGCTTGGCCGGGGGCGCAGGGATCCACTTT. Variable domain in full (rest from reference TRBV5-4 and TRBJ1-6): ETGVTQSPTHLIKTRGQQVTLRCSSQSGHNTVSWYQQALGQGPQFIFQYYREEENGRGNFPPRFSGLQFPNYSSELNVNALELDDSALYLCASSLAGGAGIHFGNGTRLTVT.

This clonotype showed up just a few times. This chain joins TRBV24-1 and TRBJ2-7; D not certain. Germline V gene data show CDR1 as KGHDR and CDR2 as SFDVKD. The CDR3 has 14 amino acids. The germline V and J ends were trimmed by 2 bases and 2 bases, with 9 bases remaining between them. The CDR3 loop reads CATSDSRKAYEQYF. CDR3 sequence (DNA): TGTGCCACCAGTGATTCCAGGAAAGCCTACGAGCAGTACTTC.

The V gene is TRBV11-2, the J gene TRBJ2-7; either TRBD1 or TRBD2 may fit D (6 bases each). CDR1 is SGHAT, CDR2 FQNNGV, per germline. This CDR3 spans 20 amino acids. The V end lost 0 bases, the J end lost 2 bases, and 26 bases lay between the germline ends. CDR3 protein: CASSLDAWQEAGDFTYEQYF. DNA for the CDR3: TGTGCCAGCAGCTTAGATGCTTGGCAAGAGGCAGGGGACTTTACCTACGAGCAGTACTTC.

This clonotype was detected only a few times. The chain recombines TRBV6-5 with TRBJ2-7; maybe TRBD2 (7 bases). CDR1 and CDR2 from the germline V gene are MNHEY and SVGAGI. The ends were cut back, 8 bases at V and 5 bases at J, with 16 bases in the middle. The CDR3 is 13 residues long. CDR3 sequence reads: CASRGGGAHEQYF. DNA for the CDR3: TGTGCCAGCCGAGGGGGGGGCGCCCACGAGCAGTACTTC.

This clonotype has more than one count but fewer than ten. This CDR3 reads CASSLEGTGNTEAFF. The CDR3 DNA reads as TGTGCCAGCAGCTTAGAAGGGACAGGGAACACTGAAGCTTTCTTT. This chain uses TRBV7-9 with TRBJ1-1; 8 bases line up with TRBD1. V shed 1 base and J 1 base; nucleotides not matched to a gene: 2. Per the germline V gene, CDR1 is SEHNR and CDR2 is FQNEAQ (reference sequence). This CDR3 contains 15 residues.

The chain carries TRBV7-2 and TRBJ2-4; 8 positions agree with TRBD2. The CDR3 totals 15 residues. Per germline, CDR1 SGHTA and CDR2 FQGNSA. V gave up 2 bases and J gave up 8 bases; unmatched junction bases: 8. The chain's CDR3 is CASSLRAGVSDIQYF. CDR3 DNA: TGTGCCAGCAGCTTAAGAGCGGGAGTCTCCGACATTCAGTACTTC. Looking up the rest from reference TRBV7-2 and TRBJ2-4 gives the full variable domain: GAGVSQSPSNKVTEKGKDVELRCDPISGHTALYWYRQSLGQGLEFLIYFQGNSAPDKSGLPSDRFSAERTGGSVSTLTIQRTQQEDSAVYLCASSLRAGVSDIQYFGAGTRLSVL.

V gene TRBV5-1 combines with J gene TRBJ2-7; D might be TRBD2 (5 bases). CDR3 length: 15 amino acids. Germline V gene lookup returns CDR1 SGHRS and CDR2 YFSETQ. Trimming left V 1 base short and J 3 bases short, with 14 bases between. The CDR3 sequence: CASSLNGEQYYEQYF. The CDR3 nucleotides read TGCGCCAGCAGCTTGAACGGGGAACAATACTACGAGCAGTACTTC.

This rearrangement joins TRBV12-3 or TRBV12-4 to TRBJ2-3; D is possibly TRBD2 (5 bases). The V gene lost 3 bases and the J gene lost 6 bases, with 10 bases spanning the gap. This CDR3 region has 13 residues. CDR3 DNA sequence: TGTGCCAGCAGTTTTAGAGCGGTGGATACGCAGTATTTT. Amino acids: CASSFRAVDTQYF.

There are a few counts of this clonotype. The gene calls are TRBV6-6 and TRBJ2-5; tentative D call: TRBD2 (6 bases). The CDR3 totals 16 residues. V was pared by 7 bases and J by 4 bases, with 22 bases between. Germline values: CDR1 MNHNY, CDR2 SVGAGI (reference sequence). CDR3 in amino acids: CASTGNPGQGGETQYF. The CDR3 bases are TGTGCCAGCACCGGTAACCCGGGGCAGGGAGGAGAGACCCAGTACTTC.